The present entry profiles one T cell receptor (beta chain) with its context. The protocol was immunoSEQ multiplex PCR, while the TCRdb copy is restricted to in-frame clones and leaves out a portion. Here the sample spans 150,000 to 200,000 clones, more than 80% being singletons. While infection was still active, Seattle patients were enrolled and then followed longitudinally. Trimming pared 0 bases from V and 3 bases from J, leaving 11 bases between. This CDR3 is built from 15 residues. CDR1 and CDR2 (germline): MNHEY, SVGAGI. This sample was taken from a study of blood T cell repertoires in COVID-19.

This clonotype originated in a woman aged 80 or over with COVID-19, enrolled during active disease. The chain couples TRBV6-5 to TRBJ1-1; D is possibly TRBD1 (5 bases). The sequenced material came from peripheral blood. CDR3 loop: CASSYSWGRDTEAFF. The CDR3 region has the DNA TGTGCCAGCAGTTACTCGTGGGGGAGGGACACTGAAGCTTTCTTT.